Following are 28 T cell receptor beta chains from one sample sequenced in a study of chemoradiotherapy in HPV16-positive cancers (dated by TCRdb to 2021 to 2024). Libraries came from the immunoSEQ multiplex PCR assay. Imported from immuneACCESS, the table was reduced by TCRdb to in-frame sequences with V and J called. These copies leave out some clones; in studies compared against another copy, an unresolved V gene accounts for under half, and the cause of the remainder is not known. The sample records about 7,000 clones, around four fifths of which are singletons. Of the sample, over 5.5% is held by the ten largest clones. The source was tumor tissue, collected from a patient who underwent chemoradiotherapy. The receptors were sampled from a human donor with HPV-associated anogenital cancer.

The chain couples TRBV4-1 to TRBJ2-6; no clear D gene. The V gene's germline CDR1 is MGHRA and CDR2 YSYEKL. The CDR3 runs 21 residues. The germline V and J ends were trimmed by 1 base and 0 bases, with 22 bases remaining between them. The CDR3 coding sequence is TGCGCCAGCAGCCAAGCCCGCTGGCTCCCGCAGGATTACTCTGGGGCCAACGTCCTGACTTTC. Translating gives CASSQARWLPQDYSGANVLTF.

This clone is deemed medium-sized. The V gene is TRBV21-1, the J gene TRBJ2-1. TRBV21-1 corresponds to a pseudogene. The CDR3 has 12 amino acids. Written as DNA, the CDR3 is TGTGCCAGCAGCATCGGACCAAATGAGCAGTTCTTC. Amino acid sequence: CASSIGPNEQFF.

The CDR3 coding sequence is TGCGCCAGCAGCCAACCGGGACAGGGGTTATATACGCAGTATTTT. This gives the protein CASSQPGQGLYTQYF. The V call is TRBV4-1, the J call TRBJ2-3, with 10 bases lining up with TRBD1. The CDR3 has 15 amino acids. The V segment lost 2 bases and the J segment 7 bases; nucleotides outside the gene matches: 6. Germline V lookup: CDR1 MGHRA, CDR2 YSYEKL.

This chain links TRBV18 with TRBJ1-5; D is possibly TRBD1 (5 bases). V was cut by 1 base and J by 2 bases, with 9 bases left in between. This CDR3 has 15 amino acids. Germline values: CDR1 KGHSH, CDR2 LQKENI. The CDR3 is CASSPRQGGNQPQHF. The CDR3 bases are TGTGCCAGCTCACCACGGCAGGGAGGCAATCAGCCCCAGCATTTT.

This clone has more than one count but fewer than ten. CDR3 nucleotides: TGTGCCAGCAGCCAAGGGCAGGGCGGGGGGGCCTACAATGAGCAGTTCTTC. This codes for CASSQGQGGGAYNEQFF. This chain uses TRBV4-2 with TRBJ2-1; TRBD2 aligns across 9 bases. Unmatched junction bases numbered 6, after V lost 1 base and J lost 2 bases. The CDR3 spans 17 residues. Germline CDR1 LGHNA, CDR2 YNFKEQ.

The CDR3 DNA follows: TGTGCCAGCAGTGAACTGGGCTCTGGAAACACCATATATTTT. Its translation: CASSELGSGNTIYF. The chain employs TRBV6-1 and TRBJ1-3, with D unclear. V lost 2 bases to trimming and J lost 0 bases, with 5 bases between them. In germline, CDR1 is MNHNS, CDR2 SASEGT. The CDR3 covers 14 residues.

This chain connects TRBV28 to TRBJ1-1; D is unclear. Between the trimmed V and J ends, which lost 8 bases and 1 base, there was a span of 8 bases. The germline CDR1 and CDR2 sequences are MDHEN and SYDVKM. The CDR3 length is 12 residues. CDR3 sequence reads: CASQVSNTEAFF. For the CDR3, the DNA is TGTGCCAGCCAGGTTTCGAACACTGAAGCTTTCTTT. Filled out from reference TRBV28 and TRBJ1-1, the complete variable domain reads DVKVTQSSRYLVKRTGEKVFLECVQDMDHENMFWYRQDPGLGLRLIYFSYDVKMKEKGDIPEGYSVSREKKERFSLILESASTNQTSMYLCASQVSNTEAFFGQGTRLTVV.

The rearrangement uses TRBV27 and TRBJ2-5, with a possible D match to TRBD2 (7 bases). The CDR3 extends over 15 amino acids. The germline CDR1 and CDR2 sequences are MNHEY and SMNVEV (reference sequence). Trimming left V 5 bases short and J 11 bases short, with 24 bases between. Here the CDR3 reads CASSLRSSGEGEQYF. DNA for the CDR3: TGTGCCAGCAGTCTGCGGTCTAGCGGAGAGGGGGAGCAGTACTTC.

The chain has TRBV7-7 and TRBJ2-5, with D possibly TRBD2 on 5 matching bases. The CDR3 consists of 14 residues. Trimming removed 0 bases from V and 3 bases from J, with 8 bases in between. Germline V gene data show CDR1 as SSHAT and CDR2 as FNYEAQ (reference sequence). The CDR3 loop reads CASSLARGEETQYF. The CDR3 coding sequence is TGTGCCAGCAGCTTAGCTCGGGGAGAAGAGACCCAGTACTTC.

The V and J genes are TRBV5-1 and TRBJ2-1, with D possibly TRBD2 on 6 matching bases. Germline-derived CDR1 and CDR2 are SGHRS and YFSETQ. The CDR3 is made up of 15 amino acids. With 6 bases removed from V and 3 bases from J, the gap between germline ends came to 16 bases. The CDR3 DNA is TGCGCCAGCAACGCGGGGAATGTTGGCTACAATGAGCAGTTCTTC. Amino acids: CASNAGNVGYNEQFF. Full variable domain (remainder filled in from reference TRBV5-1 and TRBJ2-1): KAGVTQTPRYLIKTRGQQVTLSCSPISGHRSVSWYQQTPGQGLQFLFEYFSETQRNKGNFPGRFSGRQFSNSRSEMNVSTLELGDSALYLCASNAGNVGYNEQFFGPGTRLTVL.

The rearrangement uses TRBV7-9 and TRBJ1-2, with D hard to call. This CDR3 region has 16 residues. In germline, CDR1 is SEHNR, CDR2 FQNEAQ (reference sequence). Trimming stripped 5 bases from V and 0 bases from J, with 16 bases between. Here the CDR3 DNA reads TGTGCCAGCAGCCCGCAAGGAGGGCCAGCTAACTATGGCTACACCTTC. Translated, it gives CASSPQGGPANYGYTF.

This chain joins TRBV14 and TRBJ2-3; the match to TRBD2 covers 10 bases. The V gene end was trimmed by 2 bases and the J gene end by 9 bases; junction bases not matched to a gene: 11. The CDR3 extends over 16 amino acids. Germline lookup yields CDR1 SGHDN and CDR2 FVKESK. The CDR3 loop reads CASSQSWPSGGLTQYF. Here the CDR3 DNA reads TGTGCCAGCAGCCAATCTTGGCCTAGCGGGGGCCTGACGCAGTATTTT. Full variable domain (missing parts from reference TRBV14 and TRBJ2-3): EAGVTQFPSHSVIEKGQTVTLRCDPISGHDNLYWYRRVMGKEIKFLLHFVKESKQDESGMPNNRFLAERTGGTYSTLKVQPAELEDSGVYFCASSQSWPSGGLTQYFGPGTRLTVL.

This chain joins TRBV10-2 and TRBJ2-7; possibly TRBD2 for D (6 bases). Between the trimmed V and J ends, which lost 2 bases and 5 bases, there was a span of 10 bases. There are 13 residues in the CDR3. Per the germline V gene, CDR1 is WSHSY and CDR2 is SAAADI. The CDR3 sequence: CASSEGREDEQYF. CDR3 in DNA: TGCGCCAGCAGTGAGGGAAGGGAGGACGAGCAGTACTTC.

This chain uses TRBV5-6 with TRBJ2-5; 7 nucleotides agree with TRBD2. The CDR3 runs to 14 residues. Germline lookup yields CDR1 SGHDT and CDR2 YYEEEE. With 7 bases clipped from V and 1 base from J, the junction kept 7 bases outside the gene matches. The CDR3 is CASGRRGTQETQYF. Written as DNA, the CDR3 is TGTGCCAGCGGGAGGCGGGGGACCCAAGAGACCCAGTACTTC.

This clone showed up just once. V usage is TRBV11-2 and J usage is TRBJ1-2, with 9 bases aligning to TRBD1. The CDR3 contains 15 residues. J gave up 7 bases and V 1 base, and 7 bases lay outside the gene matches. CDR1 is SGHAT, CDR2 FQNNGV, per germline. CDR3 sequence: CASSLGPRDRAGYTF. Here the CDR3 DNA reads TGTGCCAGCAGCTTAGGCCCCCGGGACAGGGCTGGCTACACCTTC.

The rearrangement links TRBV28 to TRBJ2-3, with a possible D match to TRBD1 (5 bases). The germline V gene has CDR1 MDHEN and CDR2 SYDVKM. The CDR3 loop spans 14 amino acids. V was trimmed by 4 bases and J by 5 bases, leaving 13 bases between them. The CDR3 DNA reads TGTGCCAGCAGTTCCTACCAAAGGGGAGATACGCAGTATTTT. Translated: CASSSYQRGDTQYF.

This chain connects TRBV30 to TRBJ2-1; D gene unclear. The CDR3 has 12 residues. Germline CDR1 reads GTSNPN; CDR2 reads SVGIG (reference sequence). Trimming took 5 bases from V and 2 from J, leaving 7 bases between them. This CDR3 reads CAWGQTYNEQFF. The CDR3 coding sequence is TGTGCCTGGGGCCAGACCTACAATGAGCAGTTCTTC.

J is TRBJ1-2 and V is TRBV5-1; TRBD1 aligns across 7 bases. Unmatched junction bases numbered 2, after V lost 0 bases and J lost 6 bases. The germline V gene encodes CDR1 SGHRS and CDR2 YFSETQ. CDR3 length: 13 amino acids. The CDR3 coding sequence is TGCGCCAGCAGCTTGGGAGGGACAGATGGCTACACCTTC. Protein product: CASSLGGTDGYTF.

This clone has only one observation. J is TRBJ2-3 and V is TRBV2, with TRBD2 matching 13 bases. This CDR3 has 16 residues. Germline CDR1 and CDR2: SNHLY and FYNNEI. J was trimmed by 5 bases and V by 6 bases; bases with no gene match: 8. Here the CDR3 reads CASRDGLAGARDTQYF. The DNA of the CDR3 is TGTGCCAGCAGGGACGGACTAGCGGGGGCTCGAGATACGCAGTATTTT.

This sequence joins TRBV13 and TRBJ1-1; no firm D call. The V gene lost 3 bases and the J gene lost 5 bases, with 10 bases spanning the gap. The CDR3 spans 13 residues. Looked up from germline, CDR1 is PRHDT and CDR2 is FYEKMQ (reference sequence). The CDR3: CASSLTGKTEAFF. The DNA for the CDR3 is TGTGCCAGCAGCTTGACCGGGAAGACTGAAGCTTTCTTT.

The chain carries TRBV6-7 and TRBJ1-5; D ambiguous. TRBV6-7 is an ORF for which the function is uncertain. The V end was cut by 7 bases, the J end by 6 bases, with 7 bases between. CDR3 length equals 11 residues. Here the CDR3 DNA reads TGTGCCAGCACCCTCTTTCAGCCCCAGCATTTT. Protein sequence: CASTLFQPQHF.

This clone was seen more than once but under ten times. This sequence joins TRBV19 and TRBJ2-7; 10 bases are shared with TRBD1. The germline V gene has CDR1 LNHDA and CDR2 SQIVND (reference sequence). The CDR3 consists of 15 residues. V trimming: 11 bases; J trimming: 3 bases; junction bases outside the gene matches: 13. The CDR3 reads CAPKGPTGGIYEQYF. CDR3 nucleotides: TGTGCCCCAAAGGGTCCGACAGGGGGCATCTACGAGCAGTACTTC.

This chain uses TRBV5-1 with TRBJ2-5, with no clear D. Germline loops: CDR1 SGHRS, CDR2 YFSETQ. There are 12 residues in the CDR3. Trimming took off 4 bases at V and 11 bases at J, with 15 bases between the two ends. The CDR3 is CASSPGPAEQYF. The CDR3 DNA reads as TGCGCCAGCAGCCCAGGTCCCGCGGAGCAGTACTTC.

The V gene is TRBV28, the J gene TRBJ2-1, with a tentative D call TRBD2 (5 bases). Trimming took 1 base from V and 9 from J, leaving 10 bases between them. The CDR3 has 13 residues. Per the germline V gene, CDR1 is MDHEN and CDR2 is SYDVKM. In DNA, the CDR3 is TGTGCCAGCAGTTTATCGGGGTTGAGTGAGCAGTTCTTC. This translates into CASSLSGLSEQFF.

The chain links TRBV7-3 to TRBJ2-4; maybe TRBD1 (6 bases). This CDR3 spans 13 amino acids. Germline loops: CDR1 SGHTA, CDR2 FQGTGA. Trimming pared 5 bases from V and 7 bases from J, leaving 12 bases between. CDR3 residues: CASSPPGVNIQYF. CDR3 in DNA: TGTGCCAGCAGCCCCCCAGGGGTGAACATTCAGTACTTC.

CDR3 residues: CASSLKGDTEAFF. CDR3 DNA sequence: TGTGCCAGCAGTCTAAAAGGGGACACTGAAGCTTTCTTT. The chain recombines TRBV2 with TRBJ1-1; a possible D gene is TRBD1 (5 bases). The germline gives CDR1 SNHLY, CDR2 FYNNEI. V dropped 5 bases and J dropped 3 bases, with 10 bases sitting between them. This CDR3 has 13 residues.

The chain employs TRBV18 and TRBJ1-1, with 11 nucleotides matching TRBD1. From germline, CDR1 is KGHSH and CDR2 LQKENI. J gave up 6 bases and V 3 bases, and 3 bases lay outside the gene matches. The CDR3 consists of 14 residues. CDR3 residues: CASSPGQGVSEAFF. CDR3 bases: TGTGCCAGCTCACCGGGACAGGGGGTCTCTGAAGCTTTCTTT.

This chain links TRBV4-3 with TRBJ2-1; weak D call: TRBD2 (6 bases). The CDR3 extends over 16 amino acids. The ends were cut back, 1 base at V and 2 bases at J, with 12 bases in the middle. CDR1 and CDR2 (germline): LGHNA, YSLEER. CDR3 sequence (DNA): TGCGCCAGCAGCCAAGTGGGGGGTGCTACCTACAATGAGCAGTTCTTC. Its protein product is CASSQVGGATYNEQFF.